The present T cell receptor beta chain was sequenced within a study of cytomegalovirus exposure and HLA in healthy donors. CDR3 length: 15 amino acids. A note on this clone: Its specificity is not known.

General study results and limits: Per published accounts, TCR beta sequences correctly predicted the HLA-A and HLA-B alleles of most subjects.

In the PCR, 60 Vbeta and 13 Jbeta primers were used. The protocol was immunoSEQ multiplex PCR, while the TCRdb copy is restricted to in-frame clones and leaves out a portion. Among roughly 100,000 clones listed, over 60% were seen once. The TCR comes from a male donor in good health and CMV-seropositive. The chain uses TRBV21-1 and TRBJ2-1; the D segment call TRBD2 is taken from the table without a DNA check. TRBV21-1 is labeled a pseudogene. Sequenced input: PBMCs. Written as DNA, the CDR3 is TGTGCCAGCAGCAAAGACGGGACTTCCTACAATGAGCAGTTCTTC. Translated: CASSKDGTSYNEQFF.